The 21 T cell receptor beta chains below all came from one sample that was sequenced in a study of liver allograft versus peripheral blood T cells. Study details: The study compared liver allograft T cell receptor repertoires against peripheral blood repertoires of liver transplant recipients.

One entry per CDR3 protein results from TCRdb running MiXCR on the reads. Here the sample spans around 12,000 distinct CDR3 sequences, 15% to 20% being singletons. The receptors here all came from a human patient who had a liver transplant. Some T cells may have come from the graft donor.

This clonotype occurred many times. The chain is built from TRBV27 and TRBJ1-4, with D perhaps TRBD1 (6 bases). Trimming removed 5 bases at V and 8 bases at J, with 18 bases between. CDR3 length: 15 amino acids. Germline CDR1 is MNHEY and CDR2 is SMNVEV (reference sequence). The CDR3 here is CASSPGQLFGEKLFF. Written as DNA, the CDR3 is TGTGCCAGCAGTCCCGGACAGTTATTCGGAGAAAAACTGTTTTTT.

This clonotype has ten or more counts. This chain uses TRBV6-5 with TRBJ1-2; D may be TRBD1 (5 bases). Looked up from germline, CDR1 is MNHEY and CDR2 is SVGAGI. Trimming removed 6 bases at V and 3 bases at J, with 17 bases between. The CDR3 loop spans 15 amino acids. CDR3 DNA sequence: TGTGCCAGCAGGCCCGGGGAACAGGACTACTATGGCTACACCTTC. The encoded protein is CASRPGEQDYYGYTF.

This clonotype is classed as medium-sized (0.01 to 0.1%). For the CDR3, the DNA is TGTGCCAGCTCACCCGCCCGGCAGCTTTACTATGGCTACACCTTC. Translated, it gives CASSPARQLYYGYTF. The chain links TRBV18 to TRBJ1-2; D uncertain. Germline CDR1 and CDR2: KGHSH and LQKENI. The CDR3 runs to 15 residues. Trimming removed 3 bases from V and 3 bases from J, with 14 bases in between.

The table lists this clonotype with many counts. The chain has TRBV19 and TRBJ1-1, with TRBD1 matching over 7 bases. Germline CDR1 reads LNHDA; CDR2 reads SQIVND (reference sequence). The CDR3 is made up of 16 amino acids. V gave up 5 bases and J gave up 3 bases; unmatched junction bases: 12. CDR3 sequence (DNA): TGTGCCAGTAGTCCTAGGGGGCGGTTGGAGGACACTGAAGCTTTCTTT. This translates into CASSPRGRLEDTEAFF.

This clonotype was counted ten times or more. This chain joins TRBV5-6 and TRBJ1-6; TRBD1 matches at 8 bases. This CDR3 has 14 residues. Germline assignment: CDR1 SGHDT and CDR2 YYEEEE. The junction had 8 bases not matched to a gene; V was cut back by 4 bases and J by 11 bases. The CDR3 DNA is TGTGCCAGCAGCCCCCGGTCCAGGGGGCCACCCCTCCACTTT. It yields the protein CASSPRSRGPPLHF.

This clonotype is judged medium-sized (0.01 to 0.1%). The chain employs TRBV6-1 and TRBJ2-5; 13 nucleotides match TRBD2. Germline values: CDR1 MNHNS, CDR2 SASEGT. V lost 7 bases and J lost 1; bases outside the gene matches: 15. The CDR3 runs to 19 residues. CDR3 sequence (DNA): TGTGCCAGCACCCTAGGGGGACTAGCGGGGACGCTTCGCCAAGAGACCCAGTACTTC. Translated, it gives CASTLGGLAGTLRQETQYF.

Remarks on this clonotype: This may be a read error: a much more frequent sequence differs by one nucleotide. This rearrangement joins TRBV6-5 to TRBJ1-4, with a tentative D call TRBD1 (6 bases). CDR1 MNHEY and CDR2 SVGAGI come from the germline V gene. The CDR3 is 14 amino acids. CDR3 loop: CASRSRGGNEELFF. CDR3 coding DNA: TGTGCCAGCAGATCCAGGGGTGGCAATGAAGAACTGTTTTTT.

This clonotype was counted ten times or more. V is TRBV19 and J is TRBJ1-2; TRBD1 might be the D (5 bases). The CDR3 runs 13 residues. Per the germline V gene, CDR1 is LNHDA and CDR2 is SQIVND (reference sequence). Deletions cut 3 bases from V and 4 bases from J, with 9 bases between. For the CDR3, the DNA is TGTGCCAGTAGTATCGGGACCGGCTATGGCTACACCTTC. This translates into CASSIGTGYGYTF.

This clonotype was observed a handful of times. The V gene is TRBV6-7, the J gene TRBJ1-1; 8 bases match TRBD1. TRBV6-7 is an open reading frame whose function is uncertain. Trimming removed 4 bases from V and 5 bases from J; junction bases left unmatched: 9. The CDR3 loop spans 15 amino acids. CDR3 sequence (DNA): TGTGCCAGCAGTTCAATGACAGGGGACCTTACTGAAGCTTTCTTT. Protein: CASSSMTGDLTEAFF.

This clonotype is medium-sized by share. The gene calls are TRBV6-5 and TRBJ1-2; tentative D call: TRBD1 (6 bases). This CDR3 comprises 13 residues. Germline V lookup: CDR1 MNHEY, CDR2 SVGAGI. V was cut by 4 bases and J by 6 bases, with 12 bases left in between. The CDR3 DNA sequence: TGTGCCAGCAGTTTACAGGGCTCGGATGGCTACACCTTC. Translating gives CASSLQGSDGYTF.

In this sample, this clonotype turned up many times. The rearrangement links TRBV7-2 to TRBJ2-1; 9 bases match TRBD2. Germline V lookup: CDR1 SGHTA, CDR2 FQGNSA. The length of the CDR3 is 13 residues. With V trimmed by 0 bases and J by 14 bases, 5 bases remained unmatched. The CDR3 sequence: CASSLAPAGGEFF. The CDR3 nucleotides are TGTGCCAGCAGCTTAGCTCCAGCGGGGGGAGAGTTCTTC.

This clonotype was seen ten or more times. The rearrangement joins TRBV29-1 to TRBJ2-7; unclear D gene. The CDR3 extends over 12 amino acids. Germline CDR1 is SQVTM and CDR2 is ANQGSEA. Trimming took off 4 bases at V and 4 bases at J, with 11 bases between the two ends. CDR3 bases: TGCAGCGTTGGGACCGAGGAATACGAGCAGTACTTC. It specifies CSVGTEEYEQYF.

By share of the sample, this clonotype is medium-sized. The chain carries TRBV18 and TRBJ2-3; 14 nucleotides match TRBD2. The CDR3 totals 17 residues. The ends lost 6 bases at V and 0 bases at J; junction bases unmatched: 5. Germline V lookup: CDR1 KGHSH, CDR2 LQKENI. The CDR3 region is CASSPGLAGVSTDTQYF. For the CDR3, the DNA is TGTGCCAGCTCGCCGGGACTAGCGGGGGTTAGCACAGATACGCAGTATTTT.

Ten or more counts support this clonotype. This chain links TRBV27 with TRBJ2-2, with D unresolved. V dropped 1 base and J dropped 0 bases, with 6 bases sitting between them. Per germline, CDR1 MNHEY and CDR2 SMNVEV (reference sequence). This CDR3 comprises 15 residues. The CDR3 DNA reads as TGTGCCAGCAGTTTATTTGGATCGAACACCGGGGAGCTGTTTTTT. Translating gives CASSLFGSNTGELFF.

This clonotype ranks as medium-sized. This chain connects TRBV27 to TRBJ2-1; a possible D gene is TRBD1 (6 bases). Germline CDR1 reads MNHEY; CDR2 reads SMNVEV (reference sequence). V gave up 2 bases and J gave up 8 bases, with 16 bases separating them. The CDR3 sequence is 15 residues long. The CDR3 loop is CASSLGVGGAYEQFF. The CDR3 DNA sequence: TGTGCCAGCAGTTTAGGAGTAGGGGGAGCATATGAGCAGTTCTTC.

This chain connects TRBV20-1 to TRBJ1-4; D is undetermined. V lost 3 bases to trimming and J lost 8 bases, with 16 bases between them. The CDR3 covers 14 residues. CDR1 and CDR2 from the germline V gene are DFQATT and SNEGSKA (reference sequence). The CDR3 bases are TGCAGTGCTAGCCTGGAGGCAGGTGGAGAAAAACTGTTTTTT. Amino acid sequence: CSASLEAGGEKLFF.

This clonotype was detected a few times. The genes are TRBV27 and TRBJ2-7; 7 nucleotides line up with TRBD1. Per germline, CDR1 MNHEY and CDR2 SMNVEV (reference sequence). After removal of 5 bases from V and 3 bases from J, the junction contained 4 bases not matched to a gene. CDR3 length: 13 amino acids. The CDR3 DNA reads as TGTGCCAGCAGTCCCCGACAGGGCTACGAGCAGTACTTC. Its translation: CASSPRQGYEQYF.

This clonotype is judged medium-sized. The chain joins TRBV10-3 to TRBJ2-3, with 9 positions matching TRBD2. Germline V gives CDR1 ENHRY, CDR2 SYGVKD. The CDR3 spans 15 residues. The junction had 2 bases not matched to a gene; V was cut back by 0 bases and J by 4 bases. The CDR3 DNA reads TGTGCCATCAGTGAGTCTAGCGGGAGCGCAGATACGCAGTATTTT. Translating gives CAISESSGSADTQYF.

V usage is TRBV7-3 and J usage is TRBJ1-1, with D perhaps TRBD1 (5 bases). CDR3 size: 13 residues. Per germline, CDR1 SGHTA and CDR2 FQGTGA. V was pared by 2 bases and J by 11 bases, with 15 bases between. CDR3 region: CASSLGRDGEAFF. Here the CDR3 DNA reads TGTGCCAGCAGCTTAGGAAGGGACGGTGAGGCTTTCTTT. Full variable domain (remainder filled in from reference TRBV7-3 and TRBJ1-1): GAGVSQTPSNKVTEKGKYVELRCDPISGHTALYWYRQSLGQGPEFLIYFQGTGAADDSGLPNDRFFAVRPEGSVSTLKIQRTERGDSAVYLCASSLGRDGEAFFGQGTRLTVV.

This clonotype rates as medium-sized. The rearrangement joins TRBV27 to TRBJ2-7; 8 bases match TRBD1. CDR1 is MNHEY, CDR2 SMNVEV, per germline (reference sequence). This CDR3 has 14 amino acids. Losses at the gene ends were 3 bases for V and 5 bases for J; bases not matched to a gene: 6. In nucleotides, the CDR3 is TGTGCCAGCAGTTTGGACAGGGTTCGACACGAGCAGTACTTC. Translation: CASSLDRVRHEQYF.

This clonotype ranks as medium-sized (0.01 to 0.1%). The chain joins TRBV6-2 or TRBV6-3 to TRBJ1-1; TRBD1 matches 7 bases. The V gene's germline CDR1 is MNHEY and CDR2 SVGEGT. CDR3 length equals 13 residues. V trimming: 8 bases; J trimming: 4 bases; junction bases outside the gene matches: 7. This CDR3 reads CASEDRVSTEAFF. CDR3 DNA sequence: TGTGCCAGCGAAGACAGGGTGTCCACTGAAGCTTTCTTT.